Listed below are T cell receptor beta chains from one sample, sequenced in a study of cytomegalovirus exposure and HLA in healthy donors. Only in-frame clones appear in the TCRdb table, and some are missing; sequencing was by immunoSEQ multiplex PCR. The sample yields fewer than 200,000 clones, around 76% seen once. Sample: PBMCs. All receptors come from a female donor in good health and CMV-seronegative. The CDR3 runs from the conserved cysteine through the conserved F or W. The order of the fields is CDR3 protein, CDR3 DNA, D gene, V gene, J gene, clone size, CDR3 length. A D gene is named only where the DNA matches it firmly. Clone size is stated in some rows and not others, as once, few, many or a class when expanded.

cdr3_aa: CASVGQQTSSADTQYF
cdr3_nt: TGTGCTAGTGTGGGACAGCAGACTAGTAGCGCAGATACGCAGTATTTT
d_call: NA
v_call: TRBV12-5
j_call: TRBJ2-3
clone_size: NA
cdr3_length: 16

cdr3_aa: CASSQLRGLQYEQYF
cdr3_nt: TGTGCCAGCAGCCAGTTACGCGGACTTCAGTACGAGCAGTACTTC
d_call: NA
v_call: TRBV7-9
j_call: TRBJ2-7
clone_size: NA
cdr3_length: 15

cdr3_aa: CASSLVLVGAFF
cdr3_nt: TGTGCCAGCAGCTTGGTACTTGTCGGGGCTTTCTTT
d_call: NA
v_call: TRBV5-8
j_call: TRBJ1-1
clone_size: NA
cdr3_length: 12

cdr3_aa: CASRDRVNYGYTF
cdr3_nt: TGTGCCAGCAGGGACAGGGTAAACTATGGCTACACCTTC
d_call: TRBD1
v_call: TRBV6-6
j_call: TRBJ1-2
clone_size: NA
cdr3_length: 13

cdr3_aa: CASSVDSWDRGSYEQYF
cdr3_nt: TGTGCCAGCAGCGTAGATAGCTGGGACAGGGGGTCCTACGAGCAGTACTTC
d_call: TRBD1
v_call: TRBV9
j_call: TRBJ2-7
clone_size: NA
cdr3_length: 17

cdr3_aa: CASSTTVATQHF
cdr3_nt: TGTGCCAGCAGTACGACCGTAGCAACCCAGCATTTT
d_call: NA
v_call: TRBV2
j_call: TRBJ1-5
clone_size: NA
cdr3_length: 12

cdr3_aa: CAWSGSGTWSGELFF
cdr3_nt: TGTGCCTGGAGTGGTAGCGGGACTTGGTCCGGGGAGCTGTTTTTT
d_call: TRBD2
v_call: TRBV30
j_call: TRBJ2-2
clone_size: NA
cdr3_length: 15

cdr3_aa: CSVEGLLGTDEQYF
cdr3_nt: TGCAGCGTTGAAGGTTTACTTGGGACAGACGAGCAGTACTTC
d_call: TRBD1
v_call: TRBV29-1
j_call: TRBJ2-7
clone_size: few
cdr3_length: 14

cdr3_aa: CASSGLGGWSHNEQFF
cdr3_nt: TGTGCCAGCAGCGGACTAGGAGGCTGGTCCCACAATGAGCAGTTCTTC
d_call: NA
v_call: TRBV9
j_call: TRBJ2-1
clone_size: NA
cdr3_length: 16

cdr3_aa: CASSLGQIMNTEAFF
cdr3_nt: TGTGCCAGCAGCTTGGGGCAGATCATGAACACTGAAGCTTTCTTT
d_call: NA
v_call: TRBV5-6
j_call: TRBJ1-1
clone_size: once
cdr3_length: 15

cdr3_aa: CASSGFGGTNTEAFF
cdr3_nt: TGCGCCAGCAGCGGATTTGGGGGGACGAACACTGAAGCTTTCTTT
d_call: NA
v_call: TRBV5-1
j_call: TRBJ1-1
clone_size: few
cdr3_length: 15

cdr3_aa: CASRAGTGGGYGYTF
cdr3_nt: TGTGCCAGCAGGGCCGGGACAGGGGGGGGCTATGGCTACACCTTC
d_call: TRBD1
v_call: TRBV6-5
j_call: TRBJ1-2
clone_size: NA
cdr3_length: 15

cdr3_aa: CASSVGPRQLYF
cdr3_nt: TGCGCCAGCAGTGTAGGGCCCCGACAGCTATATTTT
d_call: NA
v_call: TRBV10-1
j_call: TRBJ1-3
clone_size: NA
cdr3_length: 12

cdr3_aa: CASQGLAGGPATYEQYF
cdr3_nt: TGTGCCAGCCAGGGACTAGCGGGAGGCCCGGCAACCTACGAGCAGTACTTC
d_call: TRBD2
v_call: TRBV7-9
j_call: TRBJ2-7
clone_size: NA
cdr3_length: 17

cdr3_aa: CAWDRDRGNEQYF
cdr3_nt: TGTGCCTGGGACCGGGACAGGGGGAACGAGCAGTACTTC
d_call: TRBD1
v_call: TRBV30
j_call: TRBJ2-7
clone_size: NA
cdr3_length: 13

cdr3_aa: CAWILEAGGSYEQYF
cdr3_nt: TGTGCCTGGATCCTCGAGGCAGGGGGTTCCTACGAGCAGTACTTC
d_call: TRBD1
v_call: TRBV30
j_call: TRBJ2-7
clone_size: NA
cdr3_length: 15

cdr3_aa: CASSYRDRNNSPLHF
cdr3_nt: TGTGCCAGCAGCTATAGGGACAGAAATAATTCACCCCTCCACTTT
d_call: TRBD1
v_call: TRBV5-4
j_call: TRBJ1-6
clone_size: NA
cdr3_length: 15

cdr3_aa: CASTMGLAAYGYTF
cdr3_nt: TGTGCCAGCACCATGGGGCTGGCAGCTTATGGCTACACCTTC
d_call: NA
v_call: TRBV7-2
j_call: TRBJ1-2
clone_size: NA
cdr3_length: 14

cdr3_aa: CAKRSAGPNTGELFF
cdr3_nt: TGCGCAAAGCGGTCTGCGGGACCGAACACCGGGGAGCTGTTTTTT
d_call: NA
v_call: TRBV10-1
j_call: TRBJ2-2
clone_size: few
cdr3_length: 15

cdr3_aa: CASSFRGSNQPQHF
cdr3_nt: TGTGCCAGCAGCTTCAGGGGAAGCAATCAGCCCCAGCATTTT
d_call: NA
v_call: TRBV13
j_call: TRBJ1-5
clone_size: NA
cdr3_length: 14

cdr3_aa: CASSRGFRVILAKNIQYF
cdr3_nt: TGTGCCAGCAGTAGAGGGTTCAGAGTGATACTAGCCAAAAACATTCAGTACTTC
d_call: NA
v_call: TRBV14
j_call: TRBJ2-4
clone_size: NA
cdr3_length: 18

cdr3_aa: CASSQDTQRGGGETQYF
cdr3_nt: TGCGCCAGCAGCCAAGATACGCAGCGGGGGGGCGGGGAGACCCAGTACTTC
d_call: TRBD2
v_call: TRBV4-1
j_call: TRBJ2-5
clone_size: NA
cdr3_length: 17

cdr3_aa: CASSLRASGYTDTQYF
cdr3_nt: TGTGCCAGCAGCTTACGCGCTAGCGGCTACACAGATACGCAGTATTTT
d_call: TRBD2
v_call: TRBV7-6
j_call: TRBJ2-3
clone_size: NA
cdr3_length: 16

cdr3_aa: CASSLGLAGYNEQFF
cdr3_nt: TGTGCCAGCAGCTTGGGACTAGCGGGATACAATGAGCAGTTCTTC
d_call: TRBD2
v_call: TRBV5-6
j_call: TRBJ2-1
clone_size: NA
cdr3_length: 15

cdr3_aa: CALLETSGNTIYF
cdr3_nt: TGTGCCCTCCTAGAGACTTCTGGAAACACCATATATTTT
d_call: NA
v_call: TRBV10-3
j_call: TRBJ1-3
clone_size: NA
cdr3_length: 13

cdr3_aa: CASSELAGGPNTGELFF
cdr3_nt: TGTGCCAGCAGCGAACTAGCGGGAGGGCCTAACACCGGGGAGCTGTTTTTT
d_call: TRBD2
v_call: TRBV7-9
j_call: TRBJ2-2
clone_size: NA
cdr3_length: 17

cdr3_aa: CASSLEWQSKLFF
cdr3_nt: TGTGCCAGCAGCTTGGAGTGGCAGTCAAAACTGTTTTTT
d_call: NA
v_call: TRBV5-6
j_call: TRBJ1-4
clone_size: NA
cdr3_length: 13

cdr3_aa: CASSDPDSTDTQYF
cdr3_nt: TGTGCCAGCAGTGACCCGGACAGTACAGATACGCAGTATTTT
d_call: NA
v_call: TRBV25-1
j_call: TRBJ2-3
clone_size: few
cdr3_length: 14

cdr3_aa: CAWSERSFLYGYTF
cdr3_nt: TGTGCCTGGAGTGAGAGGTCCTTCCTCTATGGCTACACCTTC
d_call: NA
v_call: TRBV30
j_call: TRBJ1-2
clone_size: NA
cdr3_length: 14

cdr3_aa: CASSKAGAGETQYF
cdr3_nt: TGTGCCAGCAGTAAAGCGGGAGCGGGAGAGACCCAGTACTTC
d_call: TRBD2
v_call: TRBV6-5
j_call: TRBJ2-5
clone_size: NA
cdr3_length: 14

cdr3_aa: CASSEQASTDTQYF
cdr3_nt: TGTGCCAGCAGTGAACAGGCTAGCACAGATACGCAGTATTTT
d_call: NA
v_call: TRBV27
j_call: TRBJ2-3
clone_size: NA
cdr3_length: 14

cdr3_aa: CASTTGFNTGELFF
cdr3_nt: TGTGCCAGCACCACAGGGTTTAACACCGGGGAGCTGTTTTTT
d_call: NA
v_call: TRBV4-2
j_call: TRBJ2-2
clone_size: once
cdr3_length: 14

cdr3_aa: CASSVEGQGTEAFF
cdr3_nt: TGTGCCAGCAGCGTAGAGGGACAGGGAACTGAAGCTTTCTTT
d_call: TRBD1
v_call: TRBV9
j_call: TRBJ1-1
clone_size: NA
cdr3_length: 14

cdr3_aa: CASRPDRGRGQPQHF
cdr3_nt: TGTGCCAGCAGACCCGACAGGGGGCGAGGTCAGCCCCAGCATTTT
d_call: TRBD1
v_call: TRBV6-1
j_call: TRBJ1-5
clone_size: NA
cdr3_length: 15

cdr3_aa: CASSERGSSYNEQFF
cdr3_nt: TGTGCCAGCAGCGAGCGGGGGAGCTCCTACAATGAGCAGTTCTTC
d_call: TRBD2
v_call: TRBV6-5
j_call: TRBJ2-1
clone_size: NA
cdr3_length: 15

cdr3_aa: CASSVVAHPNEQFF
cdr3_nt: TGTGCCAGCAGCGTAGTGGCCCATCCCAATGAGCAGTTCTTC
d_call: NA
v_call: TRBV9
j_call: TRBJ2-1
clone_size: NA
cdr3_length: 14

cdr3_aa: CASRLRGTYEQYF
cdr3_nt: TGTGCCAGCAGGCTCAGGGGGACCTACGAGCAGTACTTC
d_call: TRBD1
v_call: TRBV6-1
j_call: TRBJ2-7
clone_size: NA
cdr3_length: 13

cdr3_aa: CASSAGTVNEKLFF
cdr3_nt: TGTGCCAGCAGCGCCGGGACAGTTAATGAAAAACTGTTTTTT
d_call: TRBD1
v_call: TRBV9
j_call: TRBJ1-4
clone_size: NA
cdr3_length: 14

cdr3_aa: CASSLARQGPYEQYF
cdr3_nt: TGCGCCAGCAGCTTGGCCCGACAGGGGCCCTACGAGCAGTACTTC
d_call: TRBD1
v_call: TRBV5-1
j_call: TRBJ2-7
clone_size: NA
cdr3_length: 15

cdr3_aa: CASTEHRRVNTEAFF
cdr3_nt: TGTGCCAGCACTGAACACCGACGGGTTAACACTGAAGCTTTCTTT
d_call: NA
v_call: TRBV6-1
j_call: TRBJ1-1
clone_size: NA
cdr3_length: 15

cdr3_aa: CANTTGNTEAFF
cdr3_nt: TGTGCCAATACAACAGGGAACACTGAAGCTTTCTTT
d_call: NA
v_call: TRBV27
j_call: TRBJ1-1
clone_size: few
cdr3_length: 12

cdr3_aa: CASSPRGRAGELFF
cdr3_nt: TGTGCCAGTAGTCCTCGGGGGAGGGCCGGGGAGCTGTTTTTT
d_call: TRBD2
v_call: TRBV19
j_call: TRBJ2-2
clone_size: NA
cdr3_length: 14

cdr3_aa: CASSARTSGSPSTDTQYF
cdr3_nt: TGTGCCAGCAGTGCGCGGACTAGCGGGAGCCCTAGCACAGATACGCAGTATTTT
d_call: TRBD2
v_call: TRBV6-1
j_call: TRBJ2-3
clone_size: NA
cdr3_length: 18

cdr3_aa: CSSSLVTGPGYGYTF
cdr3_nt: TGTTCCAGCAGCTTGGTGACAGGGCCGGGCTATGGCTACACCTTC
d_call: TRBD1
v_call: TRBV7-9
j_call: TRBJ1-2
clone_size: NA
cdr3_length: 15

cdr3_aa: CASGPAGNYGYTF
cdr3_nt: TGTGCCAGCGGACCGGCGGGGAACTATGGCTACACCTTC
d_call: NA
v_call: TRBV6-5
j_call: TRBJ1-2
clone_size: NA
cdr3_length: 13

cdr3_aa: CASSQVRGNYGYTF
cdr3_nt: TGTGCCAGCAGCCAAGTCCGGGGTAACTATGGCTACACCTTC
d_call: NA
v_call: TRBV4-2
j_call: TRBJ1-2
clone_size: NA
cdr3_length: 14

cdr3_aa: CASSMRGGRWEDQPQHF
cdr3_nt: TGTGCCAGTAGTATGAGAGGCGGCAGGTGGGAGGATCAGCCCCAGCATTTT
d_call: NA
v_call: TRBV19
j_call: TRBJ1-5
clone_size: NA
cdr3_length: 17

cdr3_aa: CASKRAGGLVDTQYF
cdr3_nt: TGCGCCAGCAAACGGGCAGGAGGGCTTGTGGATACGCAGTATTTT
d_call: NA
v_call: TRBV5-1
j_call: TRBJ2-3
clone_size: few
cdr3_length: 15

cdr3_aa: CASSSSPGGELFF
cdr3_nt: TGTGCCAGCAGCTCCTCCCCGGGCGGGGAGCTGTTTTTT
d_call: NA
v_call: TRBV7-3
j_call: TRBJ2-2
clone_size: once
cdr3_length: 13

cdr3_aa: CASSEYGQQPQHF
cdr3_nt: TGTGCCAGCAGTGAATACGGTCAACAGCCCCAGCATTTT
d_call: NA
v_call: TRBV2
j_call: TRBJ1-5
clone_size: NA
cdr3_length: 13

cdr3_aa: CASSSPRTGEGDEQFF
cdr3_nt: TGTGCCAGCAGCTCACCAAGGACGGGGGAAGGGGATGAGCAGTTCTTC
d_call: NA
v_call: TRBV11-2
j_call: TRBJ2-1
clone_size: NA
cdr3_length: 16

cdr3_aa: CASSSTSGGKEQYF
cdr3_nt: TGTGCCAGCAGCTCGACTAGCGGAGGGAAGGAGCAGTACTTC
d_call: TRBD2
v_call: TRBV5-6
j_call: TRBJ2-7
clone_size: NA
cdr3_length: 14

cdr3_aa: CASRLLGSGEQYF
cdr3_nt: TGTGCCAGCCGACTTCTCGGTTCGGGCGAGCAGTACTTC
d_call: NA
v_call: TRBV7-3
j_call: TRBJ2-7
clone_size: NA
cdr3_length: 13

cdr3_aa: CASSPASSACPYGYTF
cdr3_nt: TGTGCCAGCAGCCCGGCGTCGAGCGCCTGCCCCTATGGCTACACCTTC
d_call: NA
v_call: TRBV9
j_call: TRBJ1-2
clone_size: NA
cdr3_length: 16

cdr3_aa: CASSSVRGGRKGTGELFF
cdr3_nt: TGTGCCAGCAGCTCCGTTAGGGGCGGGAGGAAGGGCACCGGGGAGCTGTTTTTT
d_call: TRBD2
v_call: TRBV7-2
j_call: TRBJ2-2
clone_size: NA
cdr3_length: 18

cdr3_aa: CASYRDRGGSEKLFF
cdr3_nt: TGTGCCAGCTACCGGGACCGCGGCGGGAGTGAAAAACTGTTTTTT
d_call: NA
v_call: TRBV2
j_call: TRBJ1-4
clone_size: NA
cdr3_length: 15

cdr3_aa: CASSLAYAQETQYF
cdr3_nt: TGTGCCAGCAGCTTAGCCTACGCACAAGAGACCCAGTACTTC
d_call: NA
v_call: TRBV7-6
j_call: TRBJ2-5
clone_size: NA
cdr3_length: 14

cdr3_aa: CASSGWGFGDTQYF
cdr3_nt: TGCGCCAGCAGCGGGTGGGGCTTTGGAGATACGCAGTATTTT
d_call: NA
v_call: TRBV5-1
j_call: TRBJ2-3
clone_size: NA
cdr3_length: 14

cdr3_aa: CASSQSGQGSLRSGANVLTF
cdr3_nt: TGCGCCAGCAGTCAATCGGGACAGGGCTCCCTTCGCTCTGGGGCCAACGTCCTGACTTTC
d_call: TRBD1
v_call: TRBV23-1
j_call: TRBJ2-6
clone_size: NA
cdr3_length: 20